These 16 T cell receptor beta chains were sequenced from one sample in a study of blood T cell repertoires in COVID-19. Produced via immunoSEQ multiplex PCR; TCRdb's table is partial and in-frame only. The data show over 150,000 clones, roughly 88% seen once. The material sequenced was peripheral blood. Receptor source: a man aged 55-75 years with COVID-19, enrolled during active disease.

A single count supports this clone. V and J are TRBV19 and TRBJ1-1; D is ambiguous. The V gene lost 5 bases and the J gene lost 7 bases, with 11 bases spanning the gap. The CDR3 length is 12 residues. The germline V gene encodes CDR1 LNHDA and CDR2 SQIVND (reference sequence). This CDR3 is CASSGGSIEAFF. The CDR3 region has the DNA TGTGCCAGTAGTGGAGGGTCAATTGAAGCTTTCTTT.

V and J are TRBV9 and TRBJ2-7, with 8 bases matching TRBD1. The CDR3 is 16 amino acids. V shed 4 bases, J shed 0 bases, and the junction held 9 bases outside the gene matches. Germline values: CDR1 SGDLS, CDR2 YYNGEE. The CDR3 nucleotides are TGTGCCAGCAGCAATAAACTGACAGGGGCCTCCTACGAGCAGTACTTC. Protein product: CASSNKLTGASYEQYF.

The chain is built from TRBV27 and TRBJ1-1; 7 nucleotides match TRBD1. Germline CDR1 is MNHEY and CDR2 is SMNVEV (reference sequence). V shed 6 bases and J 1 base; nucleotides not matched to a gene: 8. The CDR3 extends over 15 amino acids. In DNA form, the CDR3 reads TGTGCCAGCAGACCCCGGGACAGAGAGAACACTGAAGCTTTCTTT. Translation: CASRPRDRENTEAFF.

The V gene is TRBV6-2 or TRBV6-3, the J gene TRBJ1-5; D is uncertain. CDR1 is MNHEY, CDR2 SVGEGT, per germline. Trimming cost V 6 bases and J 1 base, with 7 bases left between them. The CDR3 length is 13 residues. This chain's CDR3 is CASSLLSNQPQHF. The DNA for the CDR3 is TGTGCCAGCAGCCTCCTAAGCAATCAGCCCCAGCATTTT.

This chain uses TRBV11-3 with TRBJ2-3; D perhaps matches TRBD2 (6 bases). The germline CDR1 and CDR2 sequences are SGHNT and YENEEA. V shed 3 bases and J shed 0 bases, with 16 bases lying between them. There are 17 residues in the CDR3. CDR3: CASSFGEIAVSTDTQYF. CDR3 DNA sequence: TGTGCCAGCAGCTTCGGGGAGATAGCGGTTAGCACAGATACGCAGTATTTT.

The V gene is TRBV5-8, the J gene TRBJ1-2; TRBD1 is a possible D gene (5 bases). V dropped 4 bases and J dropped 5 bases, with 24 bases sitting between them. The CDR3 covers 17 residues. Germline lookup yields CDR1 SGHTS and CDR2 YDEGEE. As DNA, the CDR3 is TGTGCCAGCAGCACTTTCGGGGGGGGAACCTCGTCTTATGGCTACACCTTC. It is translated as CASSTFGGGTSSYGYTF.

The chain employs TRBV7-2 and TRBJ2-5; D gene unclear. Germline V lookup: CDR1 SGHTA, CDR2 FQGNSA. Trimming shortened V by 5 bases and J by 3 bases, and 7 bases separated the two germline ends. There are 12 residues in the CDR3. The CDR3 spells CASSPYEETQYF. CDR3 DNA sequence: TGTGCCAGCAGCCCCTACGAAGAGACCCAGTACTTC. The complete variable domain, with remaining parts taken from reference TRBV7-2 and TRBJ2-5, reads GAGVSQSPSNKVTEKGKDVELRCDPISGHTALYWYRQSLGQGLEFLIYFQGNSAPDKSGLPSDRFSAERTGGSVSTLTIQRTQQEDSAVYLCASSPYEETQYFGPGTRLLVL.

This chain links TRBV2 with TRBJ1-6, with 9 bases fitting TRBD1. Losses at the gene ends were 3 bases for V and 7 bases for J; bases not matched to a gene: 7. This CDR3 comprises 16 residues. In germline, CDR1 is SNHLY, CDR2 FYNNEI. CDR3 coding DNA: TGTGCCAGCAGTGATGGATGGGACAGGGCGAATTCACCCCTCCACTTT. Translating it yields CASSDGWDRANSPLHF.

The chain couples TRBV9 to TRBJ2-1; the D gene is possibly TRBD1 (5 bases). CDR3 length equals 13 residues. Trimming took off 4 bases at V and 10 bases at J, with 15 bases between the two ends. Germline V gives CDR1 SGDLS, CDR2 YYNGEE. Here the CDR3 reads CASSSHGQGEQFF. For the CDR3, the DNA is TGTGCCAGCAGCTCACACGGCCAGGGAGAGCAGTTCTTC.

This chain uses TRBV7-9 with TRBJ2-7, with TRBD2 matching over 9 bases. Germline assignment: CDR1 SEHNR and CDR2 FQNEAQ (reference sequence). The CDR3 is made up of 15 amino acids. V was clipped by 6 bases and J by 1 base; unmatched bases: 7. For the CDR3, the DNA is TGTGCCAGCAGTTCAATAGCGGGAGTATCCTACGAGCAGTACTTC. Its translation: CASSSIAGVSYEQYF.

The gene calls are TRBV2 and TRBJ2-5; D perhaps matches TRBD2 (7 bases). The germline V gene has CDR1 SNHLY and CDR2 FYNNEI. The V end was cut by 7 bases, the J end by 2 bases, with 14 bases between. The CDR3 consists of 14 residues. CDR3 bases: TGTGCCAGCAATTGGGGGCGGGGGCAAGAGACCCAGTACTTC. The encoded protein is CASNWGRGQETQYF.

The chain recombines TRBV3-1 (or the pseudogene TRBV3-2) with TRBJ1-4; TRBD1 aligns across 7 bases. The CDR3 extends over 15 amino acids. The V gene end was trimmed by 2 bases and the J gene end by 4 bases; junction bases not matched to a gene: 4. CDR1 is LGHDT and CDR2 is YNNKEL in the germline V gene (reference sequence). CDR3 sequence (DNA): TGTGCCAGCAGCCAATGGGACAGCAATAATGAAAAACTGTTTTTT. Translated: CASSQWDSNNEKLFF.

V usage is TRBV6-6 and J usage is TRBJ1-6; D remains unclear. The CDR3 has 16 residues. Germline V gives CDR1 MNHNY, CDR2 SVGAGI (reference sequence). Trimming pared 6 bases from V and 5 bases from J, leaving 17 bases between. CDR3 nucleotide sequence: TGTGCCAGCAGCCCCCGGGTGGTACCCGATAATTCACCCCTCCACTTT. This sequence encodes CASSPRVVPDNSPLHF.

The chain carries TRBV27 and TRBJ1-2, with 7 bases fitting TRBD1. Losses at the gene ends were 3 bases for V and 0 bases for J; bases not matched to a gene: 4. Per germline, CDR1 MNHEY and CDR2 SMNVEV (reference sequence). The CDR3 covers 15 residues. Here the CDR3 DNA reads TGTGCCAGCAGTTTCCAAGGGGGCCCTAACTATGGCTACACCTTC. The encoded protein is CASSFQGGPNYGYTF.

This chain connects TRBV28 to TRBJ1-1; TRBD1 might be the D (5 bases). The CDR3 is made up of 14 amino acids. V was shortened by 4 bases and J by 4 bases, with 13 bases between the two germline ends. Germline-derived CDR1 and CDR2 are MDHEN and SYDVKM. The CDR3 coding sequence is TGTGCCAGCAGTTCCGGGGGTTTGAGCACTGAAGCTTTCTTT. Translation: CASSSGGLSTEAFF.

This chain connects TRBV19 to TRBJ1-2, with D uncertain. The V gene's germline CDR1 is LNHDA and CDR2 SQIVND (reference sequence). V lost 7 bases and J lost 2, with 11 bases in between. CDR3 length: 13 residues. CDR3 region: CASTEVRNYGYTF. CDR3 coding DNA: TGTGCCAGTACGGAGGTCAGGAACTATGGCTACACCTTC.